Sequencing of this T cell receptor beta chain was carried out in a study of T cell responses to AZD1222 COVID-19 vaccine. This table comes from immunoSEQ multiplex PCR, and its TCRdb copy is limited to in-frame clones, with some not included. The repertoire holds about 150,000 clones, with roughly 91% as singletons. Sequencing was performed on peripheral blood, taken on day 0 of AZD1222 vaccination. This clonotype was obtained from an adult in good health.

CDR3 nucleotide sequence: TGTGCCAGCAGCTTACGTCTTAAAGTCGGGGGGCGCAGGGAGACCCAGTACTTC. Protein: CASSLRLKVGGRRETQYF. V usage is TRBV11-2 and J usage is TRBJ2-5, with D tentatively TRBD2 (7 bases). The CDR3 spans 18 residues. Germline assignment: CDR1 SGHAT and CDR2 FQNNGV. Trimming removed 2 bases at V and 5 bases at J, with 24 bases between.